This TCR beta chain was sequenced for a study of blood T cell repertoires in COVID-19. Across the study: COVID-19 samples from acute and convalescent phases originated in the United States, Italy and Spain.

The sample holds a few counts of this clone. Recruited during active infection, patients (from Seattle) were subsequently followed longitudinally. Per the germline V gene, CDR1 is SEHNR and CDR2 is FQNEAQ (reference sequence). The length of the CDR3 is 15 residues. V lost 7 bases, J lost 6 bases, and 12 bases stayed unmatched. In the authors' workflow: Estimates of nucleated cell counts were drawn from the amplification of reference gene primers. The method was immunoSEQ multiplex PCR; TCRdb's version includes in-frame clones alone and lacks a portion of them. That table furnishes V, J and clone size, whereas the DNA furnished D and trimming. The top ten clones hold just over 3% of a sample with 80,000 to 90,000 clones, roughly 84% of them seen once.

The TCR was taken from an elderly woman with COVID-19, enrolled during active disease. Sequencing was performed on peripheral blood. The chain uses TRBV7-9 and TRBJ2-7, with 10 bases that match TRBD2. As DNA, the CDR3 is TGTGCCAGCACCGAAACCGGGACTAGCGCAAGCGAGCAGTACTTC. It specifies CASTETGTSASEQYF.